This TCR beta chain came from a study of blood T cell repertoires in COVID-19. Across the study: Sites across the United States, Italy and Spain contributed samples from acute and convalescent COVID-19. Sample material is recorded as cDNA or gDNA derived from T cells, B-cell-depleted T cells, or PBMCs.

In the authors' methods: Nucleated cell counts were estimated from reference gene primer amplification. The assay was immunoSEQ multiplex PCR, and TCRdb's table has in-frame clones only and misses some. The V and J calls and the clone size are those of that table, but D and trimming were determined from the DNA. The sample holds 90,000 or so clones, 89% seen once. Followed over time, Seattle patients had been enrolled while infection was active. The J segment lost 6 bases and the V segment lost 4 bases, leaving 11 bases of the junction unmatched. This CDR3 is 15 amino acids long. Germline lookup yields CDR1 SEHNR and CDR2 FQNEAQ (reference sequence).

The chain uses TRBV7-9 and TRBJ1-2, with 7 nucleotides matching TRBD1. Sequenced: peripheral blood. This receptor was identified in a man between 60 and 75 years old with COVID-19, enrolled during active disease. The CDR3 is CASSSGPGGSDGYTF. In DNA form, the CDR3 reads TGTGCCAGCAGCTCGGGCCCAGGGGGAAGCGATGGCTACACCTTC.